Included here is one T cell receptor beta chain sequence, with context. The CDR3 contains 17 residues. V was pared by 4 bases and J by 0 bases, with 10 bases of the junction left unmatched. CDR1 and CDR2 (germline): SGDLS, YYNGEE. The data were obtained in a study of CD8 T cells in Susac syndrome. RNA was extracted with the RNeasy kit, and a quantity of roughly 0.5 to 1 ug was reverse transcribed using random hexamers. Using its own MiXCR run on the immunoSEQ multiplex PCR reads, TCRdb lists one record per CDR3 protein. In the table there are around 200,000 distinct CDR3 sequences, just under 95% of which are singletons.

This receptor was identified in a human donor with Susac syndrome. The chain uses TRBV9 and TRBJ2-3; 8 bases map to TRBD2. Input material: CD4+ T cells from PBMCs. CDR3 sequence: CASSRGAGGFSTDTQYF. The CDR3 region has the DNA TGTGCCAGCAGCCGAGGGGCGGGGGGATTTAGCACAGATACGCAGTATTTT.